This T cell receptor beta chain was sequenced in a study of low-dose radiotherapy and immunotherapy resistance in tumors. The overall study: Doses delivered to Cohort 2 were 1 Gy per fraction every two weeks, amounting to 13 Gy over 26 weeks. Participants were given intravenous cyclophosphamide 200 mg/m2 every two weeks, one day before radiation and immunotherapy.

Priming of first-strand cDNA relied on TRAV- and TRBV-specific primers (covering alpha and beta chains). The authors ran about 21 PCR cycles to amplify TCRs with a constant-region primer and V-primer adapter. In vitro transcription served to amplify the isolated mRNA. A single record per CDR3 protein comes from TCRdb applying MiXCR to the reads. The sample shows more than 70,000 distinct CDR3 sequences, 30% to 40% of them seen only once. In this sample, this clonotype is medium-sized. The time point: before trial treatment. Patients deemed eligible presented with advanced solid tumors lacking tumor-infiltrating lymphocytes. V lost 5 bases to trimming and J lost 3 bases; unmatched junction nucleotides: 15. CDR3 size: 18 residues. In germline, CDR1 is MNHEY, CDR2 SVGEGT.

Sequences were derived from PBMCs, sampled before treatment. The rearrangement links TRBV6-2 or TRBV6-3 to TRBJ2-3, with TRBD2 matching over 9 bases. This TCR was sampled from a female donor with ovarian cancer. The CDR3: CASSGRGSGGTWTDTQYF. CDR3 coding DNA: TGTGCCAGCAGTGGAAGGGGTAGCGGGGGTACCTGGACAGATACGCAGTATTTT.